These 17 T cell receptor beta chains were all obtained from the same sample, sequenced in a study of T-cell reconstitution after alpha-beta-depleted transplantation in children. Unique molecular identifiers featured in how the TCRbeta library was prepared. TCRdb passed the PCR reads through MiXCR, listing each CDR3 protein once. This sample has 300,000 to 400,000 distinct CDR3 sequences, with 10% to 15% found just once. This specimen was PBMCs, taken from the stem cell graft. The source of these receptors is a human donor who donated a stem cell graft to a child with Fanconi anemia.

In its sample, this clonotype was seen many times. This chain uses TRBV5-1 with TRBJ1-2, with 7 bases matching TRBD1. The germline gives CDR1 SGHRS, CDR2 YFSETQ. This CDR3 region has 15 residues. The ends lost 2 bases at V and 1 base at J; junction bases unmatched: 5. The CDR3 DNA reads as TGCGCCAGCAGCTTCTCGACAGGGATTAACTATGGCTACACCTTC. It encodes CASSFSTGINYGYTF.

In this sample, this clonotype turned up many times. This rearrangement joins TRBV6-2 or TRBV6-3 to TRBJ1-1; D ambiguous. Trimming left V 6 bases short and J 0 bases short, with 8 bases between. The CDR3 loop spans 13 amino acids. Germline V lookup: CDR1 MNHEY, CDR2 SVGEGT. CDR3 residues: CASRVWVNTEAFF. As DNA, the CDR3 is TGTGCCAGCAGGGTATGGGTGAACACTGAAGCTTTCTTT.

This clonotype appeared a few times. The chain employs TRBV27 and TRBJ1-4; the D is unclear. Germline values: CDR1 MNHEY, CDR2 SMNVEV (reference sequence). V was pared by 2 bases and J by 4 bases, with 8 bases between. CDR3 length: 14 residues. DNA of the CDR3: TGTGCCAGCAGTTTAGAGAGGAATAATGAAAAACTGTTTTTT. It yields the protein CASSLERNNEKLFF. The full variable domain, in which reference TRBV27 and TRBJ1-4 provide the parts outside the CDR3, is EAQVTQNPRYLITVTGKKLTVTCSQNMNHEYMSWYRQDPGLGLRQIYYSMNVEVTDKGDVPEGYKVSRKEKRNFPLILESPSPNQTSLYFCASSLERNNEKLFFGSGTQLSVL.

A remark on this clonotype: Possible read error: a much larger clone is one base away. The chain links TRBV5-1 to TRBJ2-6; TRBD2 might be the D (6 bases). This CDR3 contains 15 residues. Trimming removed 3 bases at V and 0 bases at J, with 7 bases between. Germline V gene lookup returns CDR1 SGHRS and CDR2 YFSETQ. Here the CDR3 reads CASSWRGSGANVLTF. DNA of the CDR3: TGCGCCAGCAGCTGGAGGGGCTCTGGGGCCAACGTCCTGACTTTC.

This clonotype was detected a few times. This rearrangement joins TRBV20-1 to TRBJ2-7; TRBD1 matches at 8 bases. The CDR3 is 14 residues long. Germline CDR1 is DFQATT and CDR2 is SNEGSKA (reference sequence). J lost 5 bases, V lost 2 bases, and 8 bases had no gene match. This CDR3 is CSARRQGATDEQYV. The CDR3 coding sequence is TGCAGTGCTAGAAGGCAGGGGGCTACAGACGAGCAGTACGTC.

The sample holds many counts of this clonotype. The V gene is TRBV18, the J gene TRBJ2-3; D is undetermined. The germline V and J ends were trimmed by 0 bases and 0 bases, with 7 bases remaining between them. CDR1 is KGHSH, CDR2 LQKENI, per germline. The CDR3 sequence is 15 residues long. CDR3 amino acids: CASSPPAASTDTQYF. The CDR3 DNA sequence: TGTGCCAGCTCACCACCGGCAGCTAGCACAGATACGCAGTATTTT.

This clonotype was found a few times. The CDR3: CSAVRPERTSYEQYF. The CDR3 DNA follows: TGCAGTGCCGTCCGGCCCGAGCGGACCTCCTACGAGCAGTACTTC. The chain employs TRBV20-1 and TRBJ2-7; weak D call: TRBD2 (5 bases). V lost 6 bases and J lost 0, with 18 bases in between. The CDR3 runs 15 residues. Germline loops: CDR1 DFQATT, CDR2 SNEGSKA (reference sequence).

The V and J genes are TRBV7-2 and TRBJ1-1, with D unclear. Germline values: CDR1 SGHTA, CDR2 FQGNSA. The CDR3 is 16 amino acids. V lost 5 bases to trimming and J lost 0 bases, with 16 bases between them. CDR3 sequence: CASSPGRKYMNTEAFF. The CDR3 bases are TGTGCCAGCAGCCCCGGACGGAAATACATGAACACTGAAGCTTTCTTT.

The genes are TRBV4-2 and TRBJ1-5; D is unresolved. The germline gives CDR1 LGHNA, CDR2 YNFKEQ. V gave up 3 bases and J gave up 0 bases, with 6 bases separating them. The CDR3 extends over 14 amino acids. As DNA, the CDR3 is TGTGCCAGCAGCCAGTACAGTAGCAATCAGCCCCAGCATTTT. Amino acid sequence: CASSQYSSNQPQHF.

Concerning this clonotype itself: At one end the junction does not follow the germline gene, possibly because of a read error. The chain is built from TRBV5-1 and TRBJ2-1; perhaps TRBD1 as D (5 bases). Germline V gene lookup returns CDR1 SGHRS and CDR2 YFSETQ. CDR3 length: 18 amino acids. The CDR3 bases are TGCGCCAGCAGCTTGACTCTGACAGCTAACCCCTCCCACAATGAGCAGTTCTTC. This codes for CASSLTLTANPSHNEQFF.

The CDR3 here is CASSLDRSQPQHF. The CDR3 DNA reads TGTGCCAGCAGCTTAGACCGGAGCCAGCCCCAGCATTTT. This chain connects TRBV7-2 to TRBJ1-5; unclear D gene. CDR3 size: 13 residues. Trimming took 1 base from V and 7 from J, leaving 8 bases between them. CDR1 and CDR2 from the germline V gene are SGHTA and FQGNSA.

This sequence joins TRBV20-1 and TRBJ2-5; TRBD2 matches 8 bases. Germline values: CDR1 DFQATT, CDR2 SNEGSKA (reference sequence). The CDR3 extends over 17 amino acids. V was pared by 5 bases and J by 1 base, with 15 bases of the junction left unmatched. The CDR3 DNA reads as TGCAGTGCTCTCTGGGGAGGGCCTAGCGGGTTCCAAGAGACCCAGTACTTC. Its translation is CSALWGGPSGFQETQYF.

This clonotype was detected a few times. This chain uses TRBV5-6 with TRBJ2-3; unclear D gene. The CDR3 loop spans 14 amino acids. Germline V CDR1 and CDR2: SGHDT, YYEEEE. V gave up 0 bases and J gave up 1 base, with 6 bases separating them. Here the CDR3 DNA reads TGTGCCAGCAGCTTGGGCAGCCGCACAGATACGCAGTATTTT. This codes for CASSLGSRTDTQYF. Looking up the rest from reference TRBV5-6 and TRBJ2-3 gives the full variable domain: DAGVTQSPTHLIKTRGQQVTLRCSPKSGHDTVSWYQQALGQGPQFIFQYYEEEERQRGNFPDRFSGHQFPNYSSELNVNALLLGDSALYLCASSLGSRTDTQYFGPGTRLTVL.

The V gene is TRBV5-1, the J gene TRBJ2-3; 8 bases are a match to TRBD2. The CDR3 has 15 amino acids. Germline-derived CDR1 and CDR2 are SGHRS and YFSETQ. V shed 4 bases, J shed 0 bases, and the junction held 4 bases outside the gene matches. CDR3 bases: TGCGCCAGCAGCCTACTAGCGGAAAGCACAGATACGCAGTATTTT. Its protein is CASSLLAESTDTQYF.

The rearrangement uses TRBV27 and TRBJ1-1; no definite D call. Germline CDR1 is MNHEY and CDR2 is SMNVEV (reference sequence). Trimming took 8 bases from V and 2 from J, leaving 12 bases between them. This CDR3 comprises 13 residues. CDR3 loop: CASADLINTEAFF. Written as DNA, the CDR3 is TGTGCCAGCGCTGACCTGATAAACACTGAAGCTTTCTTT.

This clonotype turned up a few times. CDR3 coding DNA: TGTGCCAGTAGCCATTCCGGAGGGTACACTGAAGCTTTCTTT. Its protein is CASSHSGGYTEAFF. The J gene is TRBJ1-1, the V gene TRBV19, with D unclear. The CDR3 loop spans 14 amino acids. The V end was cut by 6 bases, the J end by 3 bases, with 14 bases between. Germline lookup yields CDR1 LNHDA and CDR2 SQIVND (reference sequence).

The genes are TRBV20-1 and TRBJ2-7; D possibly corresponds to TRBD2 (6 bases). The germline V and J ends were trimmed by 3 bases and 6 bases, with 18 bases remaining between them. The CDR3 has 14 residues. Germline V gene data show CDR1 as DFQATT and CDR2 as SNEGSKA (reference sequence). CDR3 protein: CSASTELGEVEQYV. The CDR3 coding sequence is TGCAGTGCTAGTACGGAGCTGGGGGAGGTCGAGCAGTACGTC.